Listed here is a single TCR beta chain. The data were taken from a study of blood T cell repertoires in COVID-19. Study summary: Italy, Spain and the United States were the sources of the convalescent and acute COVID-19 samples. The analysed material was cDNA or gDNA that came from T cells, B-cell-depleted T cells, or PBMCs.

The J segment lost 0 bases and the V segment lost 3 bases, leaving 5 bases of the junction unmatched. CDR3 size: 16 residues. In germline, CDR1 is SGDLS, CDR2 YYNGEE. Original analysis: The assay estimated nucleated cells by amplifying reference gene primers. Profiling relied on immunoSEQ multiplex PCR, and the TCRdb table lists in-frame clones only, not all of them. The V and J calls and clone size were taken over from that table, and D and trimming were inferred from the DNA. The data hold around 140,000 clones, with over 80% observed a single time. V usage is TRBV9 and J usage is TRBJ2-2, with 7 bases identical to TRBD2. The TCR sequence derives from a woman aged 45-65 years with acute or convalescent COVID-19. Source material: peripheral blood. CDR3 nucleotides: TGTGCCAGCAGCGGGAGCGGGACCTCGAACACCGGGGAGCTGTTTTTT. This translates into CASSGSGTSNTGELFF. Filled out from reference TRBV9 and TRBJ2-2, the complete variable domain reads DSGVTQTPKHLITATGQRVTLRCSPRSGDLSVYWYQQSLDQGLQFLIQYYNGEERAKGNILERFSAQQFPDLHSELNLSSLELGDSALYFCASSGSGTSNTGELFFGEGSRLTVL.